This TCR beta chain was retrieved from a study of Ad26.COV2.S vaccination and SARS-CoV-2 variants. Across the study: Once, or twice with 56 days between doses, Ad26.COV2.S was given intramuscularly.

Produced via immunoSEQ multiplex PCR; TCRdb's table is partial and in-frame only. The table records roughly 460,000 clones, 80% to 90% of them present only once. This clone was picked up a small number of times. The target antigen is unknown. This same CDR3 is encoded by further DNA sequences in the sample. Germline V gene sequence: CDR1 SGHRS, CDR2 YFSETQ. The CDR3 has 14 residues. V lost 0 bases and J lost 0, with 1 base in between. Study-wide points: Vaccinees and placebo recipients showed similar non-spike TCR breadth. Spike-specific TCR breadth was greater in vaccine than placebo recipients. It was reported that spike-specific CD8+ and CD4+ T cell responses were substantially broad after vaccination.

Treatment defined: about 20 received Ad26.COV2.S at low or high dose, single or two shots; roughly five received placebo; per-sample allocation not given. Material that was analyzed had been drawn on day 63 after the first vaccine or placebo injection. This TCR came from a person between 18 and 65 years old who received the Ad26.COV2.S COVID-19 vaccine or a placebo. The chain is built from TRBV5-1 and TRBJ2-6; no clear D gene. The source material was peripheral blood, sampled in a trial of Ad26.COV2.S vaccine versus placebo. CDR3 residues: CASSLGSGANVLTF. The CDR3 coding sequence is TGCGCCAGCAGCTTGGGCTCTGGGGCCAACGTCCTGACTTTC.